This TCR beta chain stems from a study of blood T cell repertoires in COVID-19. Study-wide context: T cells, B-cell-depleted T cells, or PBMCs supplied cDNA or gDNA.

The ends lost 6 bases at V and 5 bases at J; junction bases unmatched: 6. The CDR3 is made up of 13 amino acids. Original processing methods: Estimates of nucleated cell counts were drawn from the amplification of reference gene primers. The table came from immunoSEQ multiplex PCR; TCRdb's copy has only in-frame clones and leaves some out. The V and J calls and the clone size are those of that table, but D and trimming were determined from the DNA. The sample includes 150,000 to 200,000 clones, roughly nine tenths of them seen just once. Sequences were obtained from peripheral blood. This TCR was recovered from a man aged 18 to 30 who had recovered from COVID-19. This chain links TRBV12-3 or TRBV12-4 with TRBJ2-5, with 7 bases matching TRBD2. CDR3 protein: CASSKGEGETQYF. The CDR3 DNA sequence: TGTGCCAGCAGCAAAGGGGAGGGGGAGACCCAGTACTTC.